The 25 T cell receptor beta chains given below trace back to one sample, sequenced in a study of T cells in Graves' hyperthyroidism and ophthalmopathy. Authors of the study amplified TCR beta CDR3 regions from RNA transcripts. Using the HTBI primer set, a first-round RT-PCR was run on the TCR CDR3. TCRdb re-derived calls from the multiplex PCR reads in MiXCR, one entry per CDR3 protein. The repertoire holds over 250,000 distinct CDR3 sequences, with more than 15% as singletons. The sample consisted of blood. These receptors were taken from a woman aged 55-75 years with Graves' ophthalmopathy.

This clonotype was detected only a few times. V gene TRBV24-1 combines with J gene TRBJ1-3; 7 bases match TRBD1. The CDR3 contains 14 residues. Germline CDR1 and CDR2: KGHDR and SFDVKD. Germline trimming cut 5 bases from V and 8 bases from J; bases unmatched to any gene: 8. The CDR3 loop is CATSGEGAKDTIYF. Written as DNA, the CDR3 is TGTGCCACCAGTGGTGAGGGGGCGAAAGACACCATATATTTT.

A word on this clonotype: Possible read error: a much larger clone is one base away. The chain carries TRBV7-3 and TRBJ2-1; tentative D call: TRBD1 (6 bases). Trimming shortened V by 0 bases and J by 12 bases, and 21 bases separated the two germline ends. This CDR3 has 16 amino acids. Germline V gene lookup returns CDR1 SGHTA and CDR2 FQGTGA. In DNA form, the CDR3 reads TGTGCCAGCAGCTTAACTGCGGACAGCTTTACGGGGAGGCAGTTCTTC. It specifies CASSLTADSFTGRQFF.

This clonotype was seen at least ten times. The chain links TRBV7-8 to TRBJ2-5; D ambiguous. Trimming shortened V by 1 base and J by 2 bases, and 14 bases separated the two germline ends. This CDR3 region has 16 residues. Per germline, CDR1 SGHVS and CDR2 FQNEAQ. CDR3 region: CASSLGARARQETQYF. The CDR3 nucleotides read TGTGCCAGCAGCTTAGGAGCACGAGCGAGACAAGAGACCCAGTACTTC.

Many counts were recorded for this clonotype. CDR3 DNA: TGTGCCAGCTCACCACCAGGCAGGGCGGAACAGCCCCAGCATTTT. Translated, it gives CASSPPGRAEQPQHF. The chain joins TRBV18 to TRBJ1-5, with a possible D match to TRBD1 (5 bases). This CDR3 is 15 amino acids long. The V and J ends lost 0 bases and 7 bases respectively, with 13 bases between them. CDR1 is KGHSH and CDR2 is LQKENI in the germline V gene.

The table lists this clonotype with a few counts. The genes are TRBV5-1 and TRBJ1-2, with D perhaps TRBD1 (6 bases). Germline V lookup: CDR1 SGHRS, CDR2 YFSETQ. V was cut by 0 bases and J by 4 bases, with 13 bases left in between. The length of the CDR3 is 15 residues. The CDR3 DNA is TGCGCCAGCAGCTTGGGATCAGGGGACATCTATGGCTACACCTTC. The encoded protein is CASSLGSGDIYGYTF.

This clonotype was observed at least ten times. The V and J genes are TRBV5-1 and TRBJ2-5, with 9 positions matching TRBD1. V was clipped by 2 bases and J by 4 bases; unmatched bases: 6. The CDR3 is 15 amino acids. Germline assignment: CDR1 SGHRS and CDR2 YFSETQ. This chain's CDR3 is CASSFNTGGGETQYF. Here the CDR3 DNA reads TGCGCCAGCAGCTTTAATACAGGGGGCGGAGAGACCCAGTACTTC.

There are a few counts of this clonotype. The chain carries TRBV7-2 and TRBJ1-6; D remains unclear. Trimming shortened V by 7 bases and J by 10 bases, and 14 bases separated the two germline ends. Germline CDR1 reads SGHTA; CDR2 reads FQGNSA. This CDR3 has 13 amino acids. CDR3: CASNLGWISPLHF. In DNA form, the CDR3 reads TGTGCCAGCAACCTGGGGTGGATATCACCCCTCCACTTT.

The chain employs TRBV27 and TRBJ1-2; TRBD1 aligns across 11 bases. CDR3 size: 12 residues. Germline CDR1 is MNHEY and CDR2 is SMNVEV (reference sequence). Trimming cost V 8 bases and J 8 bases; bases outside gene matches: 4. CDR3 sequence (DNA): TGTGCCAGCGGACAGGGGGCAAAAGGCTACACCTTC. It encodes CASGQGAKGYTF.

This clonotype has more than one count but fewer than ten. The rearrangement links TRBV20-1 to TRBJ1-2, with 8 bases aligning to TRBD1. This CDR3 has 13 residues. Losses at the gene ends were 5 bases for V and 2 bases for J; bases not matched to a gene: 4. Per the germline V gene, CDR1 is DFQATT and CDR2 is SNEGSKA (reference sequence). The CDR3 spells CSAVRQGNYGYTF. The CDR3 DNA reads TGCAGTGCTGTCCGACAGGGGAACTATGGCTACACCTTC.

This sequence joins TRBV7-6 and TRBJ2-1, with 9 bases fitting TRBD2. Germline loops: CDR1 SGHVS, CDR2 FNYEAQ. The CDR3 loop spans 17 amino acids. Germline trimming cut 7 bases from V and 6 bases from J; bases unmatched to any gene: 16. CDR3 nucleotides: TGTGCCAGCACATCGGCGGCTAGCGGGAAATCTTTCAATGAGCAGTTCTTC. Encoded protein: CASTSAASGKSFNEQFF.

This clonotype was detected ten times or more. The genes are TRBV20-1 and TRBJ1-1, with D tentatively TRBD1 (6 bases). This CDR3 is 14 amino acids long. Germline V lookup: CDR1 DFQATT, CDR2 SNEGSKA (reference sequence). V lost 2 bases and J 4 bases, leaving 14 bases between the germline ends. This CDR3 reads CSARKQGRVTEAFF. The CDR3 DNA reads TGCAGTGCTAGAAAACAGGGTAGGGTCACTGAAGCTTTCTTT.

Points on this clonotype: It is likely a read error, because the conserved phenylalanine at the end of the CDR3 is missing. The chain combines TRBV20-1 with TRBJ2-1, with 9 bases fitting TRBD2. This CDR3 is built from 17 residues. Germline lookup yields CDR1 DFQATT and CDR2 SNEGSKA (reference sequence). Trimming cost V 2 bases and J 5 bases; bases outside gene matches: 13. The CDR3 loop is CSARTIQPSGTHNEQFL. CDR3 in DNA: TGCAGTGCTAGAACTATACAGCCTAGCGGGACCCACAATGAGCAGTTCCTC.

This chain uses TRBV27 with TRBJ2-7; TRBD2 matches 9 bases. The CDR3 runs to 17 residues. After removal of 4 bases from V and 1 base from J, the junction contained 11 bases not matched to a gene. Germline V CDR1 and CDR2: MNHEY, SMNVEV (reference sequence). For the CDR3, the DNA is TGTGCCAGCAGTTCATCGACTAGCGGATGGAGGTCCTACGAGCAGTACTTC. Translated: CASSSSTSGWRSYEQYF.

The rearrangement uses TRBV7-9 and TRBJ1-2, with D possibly being TRBD1 (6 bases). Per the germline V gene, CDR1 is SEHNR and CDR2 is FQNEAQ (reference sequence). The V end was cut by 2 bases, the J end by 2 bases, with 12 bases between. The CDR3 extends over 15 amino acids. The CDR3 loop is CASSLQGRGNYGYTF. DNA for the CDR3: TGTGCCAGCAGCTTACAGGGCAGGGGCAACTATGGCTACACCTTC.

Regarding this clonotype: With a much larger clone just one base away, this may be a read error. The missing conserved phenylalanine or tryptophan at the end of this CDR3 makes a read error likely. This chain connects TRBV20-1 to TRBJ2-5; 7 nucleotides line up with TRBD1. Germline V gene sequence: CDR1 DFQATT, CDR2 SNEGSKA (reference sequence). The CDR3 sequence is 14 residues long. J was trimmed by 2 bases and V by 0 bases; bases with no gene match: 3. CDR3 sequence (DNA): TGCAGTGCTAGAGATCCGACAGGGCAAGAGACCCAGTACCTC. It specifies CSARDPTGQETQYL.

This clonotype was detected many times. The V call is TRBV5-8, the J call TRBJ2-7; no clear D gene. With 1 base removed from V and 6 bases from J, the gap between germline ends came to 5 bases. The CDR3 totals 11 residues. Per the germline V gene, CDR1 is SGHTS and CDR2 is YDEGEE. CDR3 loop: CASSLFGEQYF. CDR3 sequence (DNA): TGTGCCAGCAGCTTGTTTGGCGAGCAGTACTTC.

At least ten counts were recorded for this clonotype. This chain uses TRBV5-1 with TRBJ1-2; 9 bases are shared with TRBD1. The CDR3 extends over 15 amino acids. Germline lookup yields CDR1 SGHRS and CDR2 YFSETQ. The V segment lost 5 bases and the J segment 7 bases; nucleotides outside the gene matches: 12. CDR3 in DNA: TGCGCCAGCAGTTCGGCGGACAGGGGTCAATCTGGCTACACCTTC. This gives the protein CASSSADRGQSGYTF.

This clonotype was detected ten times or more. The rearrangement uses TRBV20-1 and TRBJ2-1; 7 bases agree with TRBD2. The germline V gene has CDR1 DFQATT and CDR2 SNEGSKA (reference sequence). The CDR3 has 14 amino acids. V was pared by 3 bases and J by 5 bases, with 7 bases of the junction left unmatched. The CDR3 reads CSAREVAGDNEQFF. Written as DNA, the CDR3 is TGCAGTGCTAGGGAGGTAGCGGGCGACAATGAGCAGTTCTTC.

The rearrangement uses TRBV27 and TRBJ2-7, with a tentative D call TRBD2 (5 bases). The germline V gene encodes CDR1 MNHEY and CDR2 SMNVEV (reference sequence). The CDR3 sequence is 13 residues long. V was pared by 7 bases and J by 6 bases, with 16 bases between. The CDR3 DNA is TGTGCCAGCACCCATCGCGGGCTAGGCGAGCAGTACTTC. The encoded protein is CASTHRGLGEQYF.

This clonotype came up many times. J is TRBJ2-7 and V is TRBV7-2, with TRBD2 matching 9 bases. Per germline, CDR1 SGHTA and CDR2 FQGNSA. Unmatched junction bases numbered 7, after V lost 1 base and J lost 3 bases. The CDR3 runs 16 residues. CDR3: CASSLVSTSGNYEQYF. The DNA for the CDR3 is TGTGCCAGCAGCTTAGTCTCGACTAGCGGTAACTACGAGCAGTACTTC. Using reference TRBV7-2 and TRBJ2-7 for the parts outside the CDR3, the full variable domain is GAGVSQSPSNKVTEKGKDVELRCDPISGHTALYWYRQSLGQGLEFLIYFQGNSAPDKSGLPSDRFSAERTGGSVSTLTIQRTQQEDSAVYLCASSLVSTSGNYEQYFGPGTRLTVT.

The table lists this clonotype with many counts. The chain links TRBV3-1 to TRBJ2-1; tentatively, D is TRBD2 (6 bases). V was cut by 0 bases and J by 2 bases, with 14 bases left in between. The CDR3 covers 17 residues. The germline CDR1 and CDR2 sequences are LGHDT and YNNKEL (reference sequence). The CDR3 spells CASSQDGGSMAYNEQFF. The CDR3 DNA is TGTGCCAGCAGCCAAGACGGGGGATCCATGGCCTACAATGAGCAGTTCTTC.

This clonotype was detected ten times or more. The V gene is TRBV28, the J gene TRBJ2-4, with D maybe TRBD2 (6 bases). The CDR3 contains 16 residues. Trimming took off 6 bases at V and 0 bases at J, with 15 bases between the two ends. CDR1 MDHEN and CDR2 SYDVKM come from the germline V gene. In nucleotides, the CDR3 is TGTGCCAGCAGCCCCCCGACTAGACTAGCCAAAAACATTCAGTACTTC. Translation gives CASSPPTRLAKNIQYF. Combining the CDR3 with reference TRBV28 and TRBJ2-4 gives the whole variable domain DVKVTQSSRYLVKRTGEKVFLECVQDMDHENMFWYRQDPGLGLRLIYFSYDVKMKEKGDIPEGYSVSREKKERFSLILESASTNQTSMYLCASSPPTRLAKNIQYFGAGTRLSVL.

This clonotype was detected a few times. This sequence joins TRBV5-4 and TRBJ2-7; D may correspond to TRBD1 or TRBD2 (5 bases each). This CDR3 has 13 amino acids. The V end lost 4 bases, the J end lost 6 bases, and 14 bases lay between the germline ends. In germline, CDR1 is SGHNT, CDR2 YYREEE (reference sequence). The CDR3 coding sequence is TGTGCCAGCAGCCCAGGGACGGAGAGCGAGCAGTACTTC. This encodes CASSPGTESEQYF.

The V and J genes are TRBV6-1 and TRBJ2-7, with D maybe TRBD2 (6 bases). The CDR3 has 14 residues. CDR1 is MNHNS and CDR2 is SASEGT in the germline V gene. Trimming shortened V by 5 bases and J by 2 bases, and 13 bases separated the two germline ends. The chain's CDR3 is CASSFLATTYEQYF. CDR3 in DNA: TGTGCCAGCAGTTTTCTAGCGACGACCTACGAGCAGTACTTC.

This clonotype was found many times. The CDR3 DNA follows: TGTGCCAGCAGCCCCAATGGCGGGAACATGAACACTGAAGCTTTCTTT. Protein: CASSPNGGNMNTEAFF. The chain uses TRBV7-2 and TRBJ1-1; D remains unclear. Trimming removed 5 bases at V and 0 bases at J, with 16 bases between. Per the germline V gene, CDR1 is SGHTA and CDR2 is FQGNSA. The CDR3 spans 16 residues. The full variable domain, its missing parts supplied by reference TRBV7-2 and TRBJ1-1, is GAGVSQSPSNKVTEKGKDVELRCDPISGHTALYWYRQSLGQGLEFLIYFQGNSAPDKSGLPSDRFSAERTGGSVSTLTIQRTQQEDSAVYLCASSPNGGNMNTEAFFGQGTRLTVV.